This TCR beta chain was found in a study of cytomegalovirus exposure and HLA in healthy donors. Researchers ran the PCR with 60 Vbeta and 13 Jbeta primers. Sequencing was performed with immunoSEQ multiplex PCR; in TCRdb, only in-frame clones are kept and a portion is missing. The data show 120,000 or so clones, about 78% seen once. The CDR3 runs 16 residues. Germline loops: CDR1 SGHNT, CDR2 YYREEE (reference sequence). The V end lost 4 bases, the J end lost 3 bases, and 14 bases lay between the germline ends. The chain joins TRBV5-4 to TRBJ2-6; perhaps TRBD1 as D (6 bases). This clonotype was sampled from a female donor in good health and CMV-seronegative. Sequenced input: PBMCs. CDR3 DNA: TGTGCCAGCAGCGACAGGACGTTTAATGGGGCCAACGTCCTGACTTTC. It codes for CASSDRTFNGANVLTF. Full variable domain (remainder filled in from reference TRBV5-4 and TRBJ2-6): ETGVTQSPTHLIKTRGQQVTLRCSSQSGHNTVSWYQQALGQGPQFIFQYYREEENGRGNFPPRFSGLQFPNYSSELNVNALELDDSALYLCASSDRTFNGANVLTFGAGSRLTVL.